These 13 T cell receptor beta chains were all obtained from the same sample, sequenced in a study of shared clonotypes between healthy human individuals. TCRdb keeps only in-frame clones here, not all; method: immunoSEQ multiplex PCR. The sample holds some 740,000 clones; almost 95% are singletons and the top ten take approximately 25%. CD8 cells classed as naive were CD45RO-negative and positively selected for CCR7, excluding terminally differentiated effector memory CD45RA+ cells. The sequenced sample consisted of naive CD8+ T cells sorted from blood. Receptors were obtained from a man aged 25-45 years in good health.

The rearrangement uses TRBV27 and TRBJ2-7; 9 nucleotides match TRBD1. The CDR3 covers 15 residues. Germline CDR1 MNHEY, CDR2 SMNVEV (reference sequence). With V trimmed by 2 bases and J by 3 bases, 5 bases remained unmatched. The CDR3 spells CASSLGTGLHYEQYF. Written as DNA, the CDR3 is TGTGCCAGCAGTTTAGGGACAGGGCTCCACTACGAGCAGTACTTC.

Concerning this clone: The same CDR3 arises from other DNA sequences in this sample as well. The chain carries TRBV19 and TRBJ2-7, with TRBD2 as a possible D gene (5 bases). CDR1 is LNHDA, CDR2 SQIVND, per germline (reference sequence). V lost 3 bases, J lost 3 bases, and 9 bases lay in between. The CDR3 loop spans 13 amino acids. The CDR3 DNA reads as TGTGCCAGTAGTATGGGAGTCGGCTACGAGCAGTACTTC. As protein: CASSMGVGYEQYF.

This clone was detected only once. The V call is TRBV10-3, the J call TRBJ2-3; D is ambiguous. Germline V gene sequence: CDR1 ENHRY, CDR2 SYGVKD. This CDR3 has 14 amino acids. Trimming left V 0 bases short and J 2 bases short, with 6 bases between. The CDR3 DNA reads TGTGCCATCAGTGAGTCCCCTTACACAGATACGCAGTATTTT. This codes for CAISESPYTDTQYF.

This clone showed up just once. This rearrangement joins TRBV14 to TRBJ2-1; D is unclear. This CDR3 is built from 15 residues. Germline CDR1 SGHDN, CDR2 FVKESK. Trimming left V 0 bases short and J 4 bases short, with 10 bases between. The CDR3 loop is CASSQDESIYNEQFF. The CDR3 nucleotides are TGTGCCAGCAGCCAAGACGAGTCCATTTACAATGAGCAGTTCTTC.

The gene calls are TRBV13 and TRBJ1-1; 7 nucleotides align to TRBD1. The V and J ends lost 5 bases and 4 bases, in that order; junction bases with no gene match: 4. Germline CDR1 is PRHDT and CDR2 is FYEKMQ (reference sequence). This CDR3 is built from 13 residues. The CDR3: CASSDQGGTEAFF. The CDR3 DNA sequence: TGTGCCAGCAGCGACCAGGGGGGCACTGAAGCTTTCTTT.

This sequence joins TRBV29-1 and TRBJ2-1; TRBD2 agrees at 9 bases. The CDR3 loop spans 16 amino acids. The germline V gene has CDR1 SQVTM and CDR2 ANQGSEA. With 1 base clipped from V and 4 bases from J, the junction kept 8 bases outside the gene matches. CDR3 DNA: TGCAGCGTTGAAGGCGGGAGGGCCTGGAGTTACAATGAGCAGTTCTTC. It encodes CSVEGGRAWSYNEQFF.

The rearrangement links TRBV29-1 to TRBJ2-7; 7 bases match TRBD2. V shed 7 bases, J shed 7 bases, and the junction held 7 bases outside the gene matches. This CDR3 has 11 residues. Germline CDR1 reads SQVTM; CDR2 reads ANQGSEA. CDR3 amino acids: CSAVTAGEQYF. The CDR3 DNA sequence: TGCAGCGCCGTGACAGCGGGAGAGCAGTACTTC.

J is TRBJ2-5 and V is TRBV27, with a tentative D call TRBD2 (6 bases). V gave up 3 bases and J gave up 4 bases, with 6 bases separating them. Germline values: CDR1 MNHEY, CDR2 SMNVEV (reference sequence). The CDR3 runs 12 residues. CDR3 amino acids: CASSLEGETQYF. CDR3 nucleotide sequence: TGTGCCAGCAGTTTGGAGGGAGAGACCCAGTACTTC.

This clone was seen just once. The rearrangement joins TRBV5-5 to TRBJ1-3, with D possibly being TRBD1 (5 bases). The V end was cut by 5 bases, the J end by 0 bases, with 12 bases between. The CDR3 consists of 15 residues. The germline gives CDR1 SGHKS, CDR2 YYEKEE (reference sequence). The CDR3 region is CASSRPGGSGNTIYF. The DNA of the CDR3 is TGTGCCAGCAGTCGTCCGGGGGGCTCTGGAAACACCATATATTTT. The whole variable domain, remainder taken from reference TRBV5-5 and TRBJ1-3, is DAGVTQSPTHLIKTRGQQVTLRCSPISGHKSVSWYQQVLGQGPQFIFQYYEKEERGRGNFPDRFSARQFPNYSSELNVNALLLGDSALYLCASSRPGGSGNTIYFGEGSWLTVV.

The chain links TRBV29-1 to TRBJ2-2, with D uncertain. Germline V gives CDR1 SQVTM, CDR2 ANQGSEA. Deletions cut 4 bases from V and 6 bases from J, with 12 bases between. This CDR3 has 13 residues. CDR3 region: CSVVGSLAGELFF. The CDR3 DNA reads as TGCAGCGTTGTCGGGTCGCTCGCCGGGGAGCTGTTTTTT.

The chain carries TRBV2 and TRBJ2-7; TRBD2 matches 9 bases. The CDR3 is made up of 14 amino acids. With V trimmed by 7 bases and J by 2 bases, 6 bases remained unmatched. The germline V gene has CDR1 SNHLY and CDR2 FYNNEI. Here the CDR3 reads CASIGGREAYEQYF. The CDR3 region has the DNA TGTGCCAGCATTGGCGGGAGGGAAGCCTACGAGCAGTACTTC. The complete variable domain, with remaining parts taken from reference TRBV2 and TRBJ2-7, reads EPEVTQTPSHQVTQMGQEVILRCVPISNHLYFYWYRQILGQKVEFLVSFYNNEISEKSEIFDDQFSVERPDGSNFTLKIRSTKLEDSAMYFCASIGGREAYEQYFGPGTRLTVT.

This clone appeared a single time. The chain recombines TRBV27 with TRBJ2-7; 8 nucleotides agree with TRBD1. The CDR3 loop spans 13 amino acids. Per germline, CDR1 MNHEY and CDR2 SMNVEV (reference sequence). Losses at the gene ends were 8 bases for V and 5 bases for J; bases not matched to a gene: 8. The CDR3 DNA is TGTGCCAGCTGCCCCGCAGGGGGCGACGAGCAGTACTTC. Protein: CASCPAGGDEQYF.

The gene calls are TRBV19 and TRBJ2-7, with D possibly matching TRBD2 (6 bases). The germline gives CDR1 LNHDA, CDR2 SQIVND (reference sequence). The CDR3 covers 17 residues. The V gene lost 3 bases and the J gene lost 3 bases, with 21 bases spanning the gap. The CDR3 region is CASSMRGGTTGGYEQYF. CDR3 sequence (DNA): TGTGCCAGTAGTATGCGAGGCGGGACCACCGGGGGCTACGAGCAGTACTTC.